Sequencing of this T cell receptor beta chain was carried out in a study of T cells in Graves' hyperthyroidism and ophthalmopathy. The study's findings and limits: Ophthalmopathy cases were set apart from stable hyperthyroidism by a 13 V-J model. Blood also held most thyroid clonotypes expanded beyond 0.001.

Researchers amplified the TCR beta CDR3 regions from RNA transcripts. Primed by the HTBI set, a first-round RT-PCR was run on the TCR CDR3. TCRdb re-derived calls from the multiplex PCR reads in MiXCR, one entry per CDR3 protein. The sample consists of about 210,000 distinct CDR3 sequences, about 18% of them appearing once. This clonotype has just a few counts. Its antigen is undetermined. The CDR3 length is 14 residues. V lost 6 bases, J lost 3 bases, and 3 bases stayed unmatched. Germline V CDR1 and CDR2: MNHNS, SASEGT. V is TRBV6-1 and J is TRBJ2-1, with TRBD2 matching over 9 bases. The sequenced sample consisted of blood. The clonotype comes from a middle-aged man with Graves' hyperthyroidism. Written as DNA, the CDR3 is TGTGCCAGCAGAAATAGCGGGGGCTACAATGAGCAGTTCTTC. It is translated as CASRNSGGYNEQFF.